The 7 T cell receptor beta chains below come from one sample, sequenced in a study of shared clonotypes between healthy human individuals. Clones were sequenced by immunoSEQ multiplex PCR, and TCRdb holds only the in-frame ones, with some missing. Of just under 95,000 clones listed, 60% to 70% are singletons. Input material: memory CD8+ T cells sorted from blood. Stated subset: CD45RO+ cells pooled with CCR7-negative TemRA cells. The receptors derive from a man aged 25-45 years in good health.

This clone has more than one count but fewer than ten. CDR3 sequence (DNA): TGTGCCAGCAGTTCGGGACCGGGCCCGACCTACGAGCAGTACTTC. This sequence encodes CASSSGPGPTYEQYF. The genes are TRBV27 and TRBJ2-7; D may be TRBD1 or TRBD2 (5 bases each). Germline V CDR1 and CDR2: MNHEY, SMNVEV (reference sequence). Trimming took off 4 bases at V and 2 bases at J, with 15 bases between the two ends. The CDR3 covers 15 residues.

J is TRBJ1-3 and V is TRBV19, with 10 nucleotides matching TRBD1. Germline V gives CDR1 LNHDA, CDR2 SQIVND (reference sequence). V was clipped by 9 bases and J by 2 bases; unmatched bases: 1. This CDR3 has 13 amino acids. CDR3 sequence reads: CASGQGAGNTIYF. CDR3 DNA: TGTGCCAGCGGACAGGGGGCTGGAAACACCATATATTTT.

This clone was observed at least ten times. The chain combines TRBV16 with TRBJ1-4, with a possible D match to TRBD1 (5 bases). The germline V and J ends were trimmed by 0 bases and 3 bases, with 11 bases remaining between them. The CDR3 extends over 16 amino acids. In germline, CDR1 is KGHSY, CDR2 FQNENV. CDR3 nucleotide sequence: TGTGCCAGCAGCCAATCGGATGGGGGACCTAATGAAAAACTGTTTTTT. It is translated as CASSQSDGGPNEKLFF.

The chain is built from TRBV6-5 and TRBJ2-7; the match to TRBD2 covers 7 bases. The germline gives CDR1 MNHEY, CDR2 SVGAGI. The CDR3 extends over 14 amino acids. J lost 5 bases, V lost 3 bases, and 7 bases had no gene match. CDR3 amino acids: CASSYGLEGNEQYF. CDR3 in DNA: TGTGCCAGCAGTTATGGACTAGAGGGCAACGAGCAGTACTTC.

V and J are TRBV21-1 and TRBJ2-7; the D call in the table, TRBD1, was not verified against the DNA. TRBV21-1 is marked as a pseudogene. This CDR3 has 15 amino acids. The CDR3 DNA sequence: TGTGCCAGCAGCCAATTCCGGGACAGGGGACGCGAGCAGTACTTC. This codes for CASSQFRDRGREQYF.

The rearrangement uses TRBV11-2 and TRBJ1-4, with D unclear. CDR1 SGHAT and CDR2 FQNNGV come from the germline V gene. V was trimmed by 2 bases and J by 0 bases, leaving 10 bases between them. There are 16 residues in the CDR3. The CDR3, as DNA: TGTGCCAGCAGCTTAAATCTTGGAGCAACTAATGAAAAACTGTTTTTT. Translated: CASSLNLGATNEKLFF.

The chain uses TRBV4-3 and TRBJ1-1; maybe TRBD1 (6 bases). In germline, CDR1 is LGHNA, CDR2 YSLEER. With 4 bases removed from V and 0 bases from J, the gap between germline ends came to 12 bases. The CDR3 consists of 15 residues. CDR3 sequence reads: CASSLDSFMNTEAFF. The CDR3 bases are TGCGCCAGCAGCCTGGACAGCTTTATGAACACTGAAGCTTTCTTT.